A single T cell receptor beta chain is shown here with its context. Its antigen is currently unknown. The ends lost 6 bases at V and 4 bases at J; junction bases unmatched: 7. Germline loops: CDR1 KGHSH, CDR2 LQKENI. This CDR3 comprises 14 residues. The data originate from a study of radiation and T cells in renal cell carcinoma. The time point here: blood 2 weeks post-SBRT. Treatment described: 15 Gy SBRT to primary tumor, nephrectomy 4 weeks later. Some clones are missing from TCRdb's copy, which holds only in-frame ones; the method was immunoSEQ multiplex PCR. The repertoire consists of some 130,000 clones, with more than 80% occurring once and the leading ten covering 1.5% to 2%. General study findings and limits: From baseline, blood top tumor clonotypes peaked at 2 weeks post-radiation.

The sequence derives from a woman aged 60 to 75 with renal cell carcinoma. The V gene is TRBV18, the J gene TRBJ2-5; 8 bases agree with TRBD1. The sample was blood, taken from a patient whose treatment included radiotherapy and nephrectomy. The CDR3, as DNA: TGTGCCAGCTCCGGACAGGGACGGGTAGAGACCCAGTACTTC. This encodes CASSGQGRVETQYF.